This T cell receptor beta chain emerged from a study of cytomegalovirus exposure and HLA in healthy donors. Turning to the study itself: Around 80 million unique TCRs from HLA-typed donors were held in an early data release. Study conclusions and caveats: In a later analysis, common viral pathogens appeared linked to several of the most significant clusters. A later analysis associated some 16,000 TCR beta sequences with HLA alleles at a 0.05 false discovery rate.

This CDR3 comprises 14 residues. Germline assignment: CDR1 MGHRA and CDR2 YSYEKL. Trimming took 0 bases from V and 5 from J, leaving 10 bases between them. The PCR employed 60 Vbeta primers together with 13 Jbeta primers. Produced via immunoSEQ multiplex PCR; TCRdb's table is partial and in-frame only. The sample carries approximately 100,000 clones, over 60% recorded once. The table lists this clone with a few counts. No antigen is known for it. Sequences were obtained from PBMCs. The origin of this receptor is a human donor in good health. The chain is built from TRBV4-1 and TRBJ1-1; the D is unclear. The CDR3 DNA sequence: TGCGCCAGCAGCCAAGAAAGCCGAGGAACTGAAGCTTTCTTT. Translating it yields CASSQESRGTEAFF.